This T cell receptor beta chain was recovered during a study of shared clonotypes between healthy human individuals. From germline, CDR1 is SEHNR and CDR2 FQNEAQ (reference sequence). The germline V and J ends were trimmed by 5 bases and 2 bases, with 15 bases remaining between them. The CDR3 contains 15 residues. Clones were sequenced by immunoSEQ multiplex PCR, and TCRdb holds only the in-frame ones, with some missing. Here the sample spans 2,500,000 or so clones, approximately 90% being singletons. J is TRBJ1-2 and V is TRBV7-9; D remains ambiguous. Sequencing used naive CD4+ T cells from PBMCs. Indicated subset: CD45RA+ positively selected. The sequence was collected from a man aged 18 to 35 in good health. Some clones in this sample may be carry-over from other donors' samples. The CDR3 sequence is CASSPIPGDNYGYTF. The DNA for the CDR3 is TGTGCCAGCAGCCCCATACCGGGTGACAACTATGGCTACACCTTC. The full variable domain, with the rest looked up from reference TRBV7-9 and TRBJ1-2, is DTGVSQNPRHKITKRGQNVTFRCDPISEHNRLYWYRQTLGQGPEFLTYFQNEAQLEKSRLLSDRFSAERPKGSFSTLEIQRTEQGDSAMYLCASSPIPGDNYGYTFGSGTRLTVV.